A single sample gave rise to the 27 T cell receptor beta chains below, sequenced in a study of blood T cell repertoires in COVID-19. The protocol was immunoSEQ multiplex PCR, while the TCRdb copy is restricted to in-frame clones and leaves out a portion. The repertoire has 200,000 to 250,000 clones, 82% of them found once; the top ten carry 8.2%. Specimen: peripheral blood. These receptors were collected from a woman of 80 years or more with COVID-19, enrolled during active disease.

This clone was seen only once. The chain is built from TRBV23-1 and TRBJ1-2; a weak D match, TRBD1 (6 bases). TRBV23-1 is an ORF for which the function is uncertain. Trimming took off 4 bases at V and 3 bases at J, with 21 bases between the two ends. This CDR3 spans 17 amino acids. The CDR3 sequence is CASSPLRQAKKDYGYTF. CDR3 nucleotide sequence: TGCGCCAGCAGTCCGCTTAGACAGGCTAAGAAGGACTATGGCTACACCTTC.

V usage is TRBV20-1 and J usage is TRBJ2-1; the match to TRBD2 covers 13 bases. The CDR3 is made up of 16 amino acids. The germline gives CDR1 DFQATT, CDR2 SNEGSKA (reference sequence). Trimming removed 3 bases from V and 5 bases from J; junction bases left unmatched: 7. This CDR3 is CSASWTSGSGDNEQFF. The CDR3 nucleotides read TGCAGTGCTAGTTGGACTAGCGGGAGTGGGGACAATGAGCAGTTCTTC.

This clone showed up just a few times. The chain has TRBV7-2 and TRBJ2-7, with 7 bases identical to TRBD2. CDR1 and CDR2 (germline): SGHTA, FQGNSA. Germline trimming cut 1 base from V and 6 bases from J; bases unmatched to any gene: 9. CDR3 length: 15 amino acids. CDR3 residues: CASSLDGGGKREQYF. The CDR3 DNA sequence: TGTGCCAGCAGCTTAGATGGCGGGGGAAAACGCGAGCAGTACTTC.

The gene calls are TRBV20-1 and TRBJ1-1; possible D gene TRBD1, 5 bases. V was clipped by 6 bases and J by 2 bases, with 13 bases between them. The CDR3 loop spans 13 amino acids. Germline CDR1 DFQATT, CDR2 SNEGSKA (reference sequence). The CDR3 coding sequence is TGCAGTGCCAGTGGGGGGGTTAACACTGAAGCTTTCTTT. Protein product: CSASGGVNTEAFF.

The chain has TRBV7-2 and TRBJ1-3; D gene uncertain. The CDR3 loop spans 16 amino acids. In germline, CDR1 is SGHTA, CDR2 FQGNSA. V was cut by 0 bases and J by 0 bases, with 9 bases left in between. The CDR3 nucleotides are TGTGCCAGCAGCTTAGCGAAACGGAGCTCTGGAAACACCATATATTTT. This codes for CASSLAKRSSGNTIYF.

This chain links TRBV30 with TRBJ2-2; the D gene is possibly TRBD1 (6 bases). Between the trimmed V and J ends, which lost 1 base and 4 bases, there was a span of 10 bases. The CDR3 covers 14 residues. Per the germline V gene, CDR1 is GTSNPN and CDR2 is SVGIG (reference sequence). CDR3 sequence (DNA): TGTGCCTGGAGTGGACAAGGGGGCACCGGGGAGCTGTTTTTT. The encoded protein is CAWSGQGGTGELFF.

The chain employs TRBV15 and TRBJ1-2, with TRBD1 identical over 8 bases. The CDR3 length is 17 residues. CDR1 and CDR2 from the germline V gene are LNHNV and YYDKDF (reference sequence). The V segment lost 0 bases and the J segment 8 bases; nucleotides outside the gene matches: 14. CDR3 sequence: CATSREQGQGASGGYTF. The CDR3 DNA reads TGTGCCACCAGCAGAGAGCAGGGGCAGGGGGCTTCGGGCGGCTACACCTTC.

This chain links TRBV5-4 with TRBJ1-1; 7 bases are shared with TRBD1. The germline gives CDR1 SGHNT, CDR2 YYREEE (reference sequence). The V gene end was trimmed by 0 bases and the J gene end by 5 bases; junction bases not matched to a gene: 7. The CDR3 consists of 15 residues. The CDR3: CASSLVGRGETEAFF. In nucleotides, the CDR3 is TGTGCCAGCAGCTTGGTAGGCAGGGGGGAGACTGAAGCTTTCTTT.

This clone was seen a single time. V gene TRBV27 combines with J gene TRBJ1-2, with 9 bases identical to TRBD1. V lost 8 bases and J lost 4; bases outside the gene matches: 8. This CDR3 contains 14 residues. CDR1 is MNHEY, CDR2 SMNVEV, per germline (reference sequence). As DNA, the CDR3 is TGTGCCAGCGGAACAGGGGGCATTGGCTATGGCTACACCTTC. It is translated as CASGTGGIGYGYTF.

The chain couples TRBV18 to TRBJ1-6, with 10 bases lining up with TRBD1. This CDR3 has 18 amino acids. Germline V CDR1 and CDR2: KGHSH, LQKENI. Trimming removed 3 bases from V and 8 bases from J; junction bases left unmatched: 13. CDR3 loop: CASSPFGTGDLSDSPLHF. The CDR3 bases are TGTGCCAGCTCACCCTTTGGGACAGGGGACCTTTCTGATTCACCCCTCCACTTT.

The rearrangement joins TRBV19 to TRBJ2-1, with 7 positions matching TRBD1. CDR1 and CDR2 (germline): LNHDA, SQIVND (reference sequence). After removal of 6 bases from V and 4 bases from J, the junction contained 12 bases not matched to a gene. The CDR3 loop spans 16 amino acids. This chain's CDR3 is CASRPSGGRLYNEQFF. CDR3 nucleotide sequence: TGTGCCAGTAGGCCTTCAGGGGGAAGGCTATACAATGAGCAGTTCTTC.

The gene calls are TRBV12-3 or TRBV12-4 and TRBJ1-1, with a possible D match to TRBD1 (5 bases). The CDR3 spans 13 residues. Trimming cost V 3 bases and J 11 bases, with 16 bases left between them. The CDR3 region is CASSFSEQAGAFF. As DNA, the CDR3 is TGTGCCAGCAGTTTTAGCGAACAGGCGGGGGCTTTCTTT.

The chain couples TRBV7-2 to TRBJ1-3; possible D gene TRBD1, 5 bases. This CDR3 is 13 amino acids long. The germline V gene encodes CDR1 SGHTA and CDR2 FQGNSA. Trimming removed 3 bases from V and 4 bases from J, with 7 bases in between. This chain's CDR3 is CASSFGGGNTIYF. DNA for the CDR3: TGTGCCAGCAGCTTCGGGGGGGGAAACACCATATATTTT.

The chain is built from TRBV9 and TRBJ2-1, with D perhaps matching TRBD2 (5 bases). V was pared by 3 bases and J by 2 bases, with 15 bases between. CDR3 length: 16 amino acids. Per germline, CDR1 SGDLS and CDR2 YYNGEE. Here the CDR3 reads CASSALASNTYNEQFF. The CDR3, as DNA: TGTGCCAGCAGCGCCTTAGCGAGCAACACCTACAATGAGCAGTTCTTC.

The chain has TRBV2 and TRBJ1-5, with D possibly matching TRBD1 (5 bases). The CDR3 is 15 residues long. Germline V gene lookup returns CDR1 SNHLY and CDR2 FYNNEI. V gave up 6 bases and J gave up 3 bases, with 15 bases separating them. The CDR3 loop reads CASRRAGQVNQPQHF. The CDR3 DNA follows: TGTGCCAGCAGGAGGGCGGGGCAGGTCAATCAGCCCCAGCATTTT.

The chain's CDR3 is CATSDPRQGGETQYF. CDR3 nucleotides: TGTGCCACCAGTGATCCGAGACAGGGTGGAGAGACCCAGTACTTC. This chain uses TRBV24-1 with TRBJ2-5, with 7 bases that match TRBD1. The germline V gene encodes CDR1 KGHDR and CDR2 SFDVKD. CDR3 length: 15 amino acids. V shed 3 bases and J 4 bases; nucleotides not matched to a gene: 7.

This clone showed up just once. This rearrangement joins TRBV18 to TRBJ2-1; 12 bases are shared with TRBD1. CDR1 is KGHSH and CDR2 is LQKENI in the germline V gene. The junction had 22 bases not matched to a gene; V was cut back by 4 bases and J by 15 bases. The CDR3 is made up of 18 amino acids. The CDR3 DNA is TGTGCCAGCTCACTCCTCGAAATGGGACAGGGGGCTATTAGCAGGACGTTCTTC. Its translation: CASSLLEMGQGAISRTFF.

J is TRBJ2-7 and V is TRBV4-3, with 7 positions matching TRBD2. V was pared by 3 bases and J by 2 bases, with 7 bases of the junction left unmatched. Germline loops: CDR1 LGHNA, CDR2 YSLEER. The CDR3 has 15 amino acids. CDR3 bases: TGCGCCAGCAGCCAGATAGCGGGTTTAGCCTACGAGCAGTACTTC. It yields the protein CASSQIAGLAYEQYF.

V is TRBV14 and J is TRBJ2-3, with no clear D. The CDR3 consists of 11 residues. Germline assignment: CDR1 SGHDN and CDR2 FVKESK. The V end lost 1 base, the J end lost 6 bases, and 2 bases lay between the germline ends. The DNA of the CDR3 is TGTGCCAGCAGCCAAGCGGATACGCAGTATTTT. Protein product: CASSQADTQYF.

The V gene is TRBV28, the J gene TRBJ2-2, with D possibly TRBD2 on 7 matching bases. V gave up 7 bases and J gave up 4 bases, with 13 bases separating them. The germline gives CDR1 MDHEN, CDR2 SYDVKM. CDR3 size: 14 residues. The CDR3 nucleotides read TGTGCCAGCACGGGGGGCATTAGCACCGGGGAGCTGTTTTTT. It codes for CASTGGISTGELFF. Using reference TRBV28 and TRBJ2-2 for the parts outside the CDR3, the full variable domain is DVKVTQSSRYLVKRTGEKVFLECVQDMDHENMFWYRQDPGLGLRLIYFSYDVKMKEKGDIPEGYSVSREKKERFSLILESASTNQTSMYLCASTGGISTGELFFGEGSRLTVL.

The chain uses TRBV5-1 and TRBJ1-2; TRBD1 is a possible D gene (6 bases). The CDR3 contains 14 residues. With 0 bases removed from V and 4 bases from J, the gap between germline ends came to 10 bases. Per germline, CDR1 SGHRS and CDR2 YFSETQ. CDR3 sequence: CASSLGDRSYGYTF. CDR3 DNA: TGCGCCAGCAGCTTGGGTGACAGGAGCTATGGCTACACCTTC.

The chain employs TRBV7-8 and TRBJ1-2; D uncertain. Germline lookup yields CDR1 SGHVS and CDR2 FQNEAQ. Deletions cut 3 bases from V and 7 bases from J, with 21 bases between. CDR3 length equals 16 residues. In DNA form, the CDR3 reads TGTGCCAGCAGCTTGATGGAGGGAAGCGGTGTAGGTGGCTACACCTTC. Amino acid sequence: CASSLMEGSGVGGYTF.

This clone was counted a few times. CDR3 sequence: CASSRTGRTGVSTDTQYF. The CDR3 nucleotides are TGTGCCAGCAGTCGGACGGGGCGGACGGGAGTGAGCACAGATACGCAGTATTTT. The V gene is TRBV27, the J gene TRBJ2-3, with D perhaps matching TRBD2 (6 bases). Trimming took 5 bases from V and 0 from J, leaving 21 bases between them. Germline CDR1 reads MNHEY; CDR2 reads SMNVEV (reference sequence). The CDR3 is made up of 18 amino acids.

The chain employs TRBV5-4 and TRBJ2-1; tentatively, D is TRBD2 (5 bases). V was trimmed by 2 bases and J by 8 bases, leaving 17 bases between them. The CDR3 is 15 amino acids. The germline CDR1 and CDR2 sequences are SGHNT and YYREEE (reference sequence). CDR3: CASSFTPQGSDEQFF. The DNA for the CDR3 is TGTGCCAGCAGCTTTACGCCCCAAGGTAGCGATGAGCAGTTCTTC. The variable domain in full, with the rest retrieved from reference TRBV5-4 and TRBJ2-1, is ETGVTQSPTHLIKTRGQQVTLRCSSQSGHNTVSWYQQALGQGPQFIFQYYREEENGRGNFPPRFSGLQFPNYSSELNVNALELDDSALYLCASSFTPQGSDEQFFGPGTRLTVL.

V usage is TRBV25-1 and J usage is TRBJ1-2; 7 bases match TRBD1. Germline CDR1 is MGHDK and CDR2 is SYGVNS. After removal of 6 bases from V and 2 bases from J, the junction contained 6 bases not matched to a gene. The CDR3 is 14 residues long. CDR3 in amino acids: CASRVAGQNYGYTF. The CDR3 region has the DNA TGTGCCAGCAGGGTCGCGGGACAGAACTATGGCTACACCTTC.

This clone has just a few counts. This rearrangement joins TRBV6-6 to TRBJ1-1; possibly TRBD1 for D (5 bases). The CDR3 consists of 12 residues. In germline, CDR1 is MNHNY, CDR2 SVGAGI (reference sequence). V lost 6 bases to trimming and J lost 3 bases, with 8 bases between them. The CDR3 loop reads CASSLTDTEAFF. The CDR3 DNA sequence: TGTGCCAGCAGCCTGACAGACACTGAAGCTTTCTTT.

The chain joins TRBV2 to TRBJ2-5, with TRBD2 matching 14 bases. CDR1 SNHLY and CDR2 FYNNEI come from the germline V gene. Trimming took 4 bases from V and 5 from J; bases not matched to a gene: 6. The CDR3 spans 16 residues. The CDR3 nucleotides are TGTGCCAGCAGTGGGGGACTAGCGGGAGTATATGAGACCCAGTACTTC. Translated: CASSGGLAGVYETQYF.